Following are 8 T cell receptor beta chains from one sample sequenced in a study of human T cells and chemical hapten exposure. MiXCR, applied by TCRdb to the RACE reads, yields one record per CDR3 protein. The table includes around 360,000 distinct CDR3 sequences, 6% to 7% detected once. As for time point: patch test 2, 6 weeks after DPC sensitization. The treatment: therapeutic diphenylcyclopropenone sensitization with weekly scalp DPC. This sample comprised whole blood, obtained in connection with sensitization to the hapten diphenylcyclopropenone (DPC). Source of these receptors: a woman aged 18-29 years with alopecia areata. Some clones in this sample may be carry-over from other donors' samples.

This clonotype was picked up a small number of times. V and J are TRBV28 and TRBJ2-7; D may correspond to TRBD1 or TRBD2 (6 bases each). Looked up from germline, CDR1 is MDHEN and CDR2 is SYDVKM. V was pared by 6 bases and J by 1 base, with 10 bases between. There are 13 residues in the CDR3. CDR3 region: CASRRGESYEQYF. The CDR3, as DNA: TGTGCCAGCAGAAGGGGGGAGTCCTACGAGCAGTACTTC.

The rearrangement links TRBV2 to TRBJ1-5, with D hard to call. V was clipped by 1 base and J by 7 bases, with 11 bases between them. The CDR3 is 14 residues long. Germline CDR1 and CDR2: SNHLY and FYNNEI. CDR3 in amino acids: CASSEESVGQPQHF. The CDR3 region has the DNA TGTGCCAGCAGTGAAGAGTCCGTCGGGCAGCCCCAGCATTTT.

Ten or more counts support this clonotype. This chain connects TRBV18 to TRBJ1-1; the match to TRBD1 covers 8 bases. The germline V gene encodes CDR1 KGHSH and CDR2 LQKENI. The CDR3 runs 14 residues. The V segment lost 2 bases and the J segment 4 bases; nucleotides outside the gene matches: 3. CDR3 sequence: CASSPTGGLTEAFF. CDR3 nucleotides: TGTGCCAGCTCACCAACAGGGGGGCTCACTGAAGCTTTCTTT.

V and J are TRBV7-8 and TRBJ2-3; D might be TRBD2 (5 bases). The CDR3 is 14 amino acids. The germline CDR1 and CDR2 sequences are SGHVS and FQNEAQ. V lost 1 base and J 6 bases, leaving 11 bases between the germline ends. In nucleotides, the CDR3 is TGTGCCAGCAGCTTAGAACCCAGAGGGGATACGCAGTATTTT. Protein: CASSLEPRGDTQYF.

In this sample, this clonotype turned up a few times. Written as DNA, the CDR3 is TGTGCCAGCAGTTACTCGGGCCCCCTGAACACTGAAGCTTTCTTT. It translates to CASSYSGPLNTEAFF. V usage is TRBV6-5 and J usage is TRBJ1-1; no firm D call. The CDR3 covers 15 residues. Deletions cut 0 bases from V and 0 bases from J, with 8 bases between. The germline CDR1 and CDR2 sequences are MNHEY and SVGAGI.

This clonotype was observed a handful of times. The DNA for the CDR3 is TGTGCCAGCAGCCAAGAAATGGACCCATCGGGCACAGATACGCAGTATTTT. Its translation: CASSQEMDPSGTDTQYF. The chain recombines TRBV4-2 with TRBJ2-3; no clear D. Trimming cost V 0 bases and J 1 base, with 14 bases left between them. This CDR3 spans 17 amino acids. The germline CDR1 and CDR2 sequences are LGHNA and YNFKEQ.

The chain employs TRBV12-3 or TRBV12-4 and TRBJ2-1, with 7 positions matching TRBD1. This CDR3 has 14 amino acids. Trimming at V came to 4 bases and at J to 9 bases, leaving 9 bases not matched to a gene. CDR3 loop: CASSWRQGSIEQFF. Written as DNA, the CDR3 is TGTGCCAGCAGTTGGCGACAGGGTTCGATTGAGCAGTTCTTC.

This clonotype came up a few times. The chain is built from TRBV28 and TRBJ1-4; D not certain. This CDR3 comprises 14 residues. The germline CDR1 and CDR2 sequences are MDHEN and SYDVKM. V lost 3 bases and J 2 bases, leaving 7 bases between the germline ends. Here the CDR3 reads CASSFFGTNEKLFF. The CDR3 bases are TGTGCCAGCAGTTTTTTCGGGACTAATGAAAAACTGTTTTTT.